This T cell receptor beta chain was found in a study of cytomegalovirus exposure and HLA in healthy donors. As concerns this clone: Its target is unknown.

Whereas donors were nominally healthy upon sampling, unrecorded immune exposures were probable. With 60 Vbeta and 13 Jbeta primers, the PCR was carried out. Some clones are missing from TCRdb's copy, which holds only in-frame ones; the method was immunoSEQ multiplex PCR. The sample lists about 200,000 clones; approximately 79% were seen once. Regarding the study as a whole: Sequencing depth across donors, presence/absence analyses assumed, was roughly uniform. The authors listed 164 TCR beta chains as cytomegalovirus-associated. Sequences of the TCR beta chain were said to predict the HLA-A and HLA-B alleles of most subjects accurately.

Specimen: PBMCs. This TCR was sampled from a girl aged 2 to 9 in good health and CMV-seronegative.

CDR3 bases: TGCGCCAGCAGCTTGACAGGCATCAATCAGCCCCAGCATTTT. It yields the protein CASSLTGINQPQHF. V is TRBV5-1 and J is TRBJ1-5; D may be TRBD1 (5 bases). This CDR3 contains 14 residues. Germline assignment: CDR1 SGHRS and CDR2 YFSETQ. Trimming removed 1 base at V and 3 bases at J, with 8 bases between.